The rows below give T cell receptor beta chains drawn from one sample of a study of blood T cell repertoires in COVID-19. TCRdb's copy holds only in-frame clones and misses some; the assay was immunoSEQ multiplex PCR. The top ten hold about a sixth of the sample, which has 95,000 to 150,000 clones, 65% to 85% seen once. Sequenced sample: peripheral blood. These receptors were collected from a man younger than 40 with COVID-19, enrolled during active disease. CDR3s include the opening cysteine and the closing phenylalanine or tryptophan. A D gene is named only where the DNA matches it firmly. Clone sizes are given selectively: once, few, many, or a class where the clone is expanded.

V gene: TRBV10-3
CDR3 length: 13
D gene: TRBD2
clone size: -
J gene: TRBJ2-1
CDR3 protein: CATAGTSANEQFF
CDR3 DNA: TGTGCCACCGCCGGGACTAGCGCGAATGAGCAGTTCTTC

V gene: TRBV29-1
CDR3 length: 17
D gene: TRBD1
clone size: -
J gene: TRBJ2-4
CDR3 protein: CSVEVLDRGLLKNIQYF
CDR3 DNA: TGCAGCGTTGAAGTACTGGACAGGGGACTCCTCAAAAACATTCAGTACTTC

V gene: TRBV5-1
CDR3 length: 15
D gene: TRBD2
clone size: -
J gene: TRBJ2-7
CDR3 protein: CASSLGTRITYEQYF
CDR3 DNA: TGCGCCAGCAGCCTGGGGACTAGAATCACCTACGAGCAGTACTTC

V gene: TRBV6-5
CDR3 length: 15
D gene: TRBD2
clone size: -
J gene: TRBJ2-3
CDR3 protein: CASLDQRGVIDTQYF
CDR3 DNA: TGTGCCAGCCTAGATCAGCGGGGAGTTATAGATACGCAGTATTTT

V gene: TRBV6-5
CDR3 length: 14
D gene: TRBD1
clone size: -
J gene: TRBJ2-7
CDR3 protein: CASILRQGAYEQYF
CDR3 DNA: TGTGCCAGCATCCTAAGACAGGGCGCCTACGAGCAGTACTTC

V gene: TRBV14
CDR3 length: 15
D gene: -
clone size: -
J gene: TRBJ2-7
CDR3 protein: CASSQGIDRTYEQYF
CDR3 DNA: TGTGCCAGCAGCCAAGGAATTGACAGAACCTACGAGCAGTACTTC

V gene: TRBV6-5
CDR3 length: 14
D gene: -
clone size: -
J gene: TRBJ1-3
CDR3 protein: CASSSGFSGNTIYF
CDR3 DNA: TGTGCCAGCAGTTCGGGTTTCTCTGGAAACACCATATATTTT

V gene: TRBV30
CDR3 length: 11
D gene: -
clone size: -
J gene: TRBJ1-1
CDR3 protein: CAWLLGPRAFF
CDR3 DNA: TGTGCCTGGTTGTTGGGCCCGCGAGCTTTCTTT

V gene: TRBV4-1
CDR3 length: 16
D gene: -
clone size: -
J gene: TRBJ1-1
CDR3 protein: CASSQLSAQVNTEAFF
CDR3 DNA: TGCGCCAGCAGCCAACTATCGGCCCAGGTGAACACTGAAGCTTTCTTT

V gene: TRBV7-9
CDR3 length: 15
D gene: TRBD1
clone size: once
J gene: TRBJ1-1
CDR3 protein: CASSPRTGMNTEAFF
CDR3 DNA: TGTGCCAGCAGCCCCAGGACAGGGATGAACACTGAAGCTTTCTTT

V gene: TRBV3-1/TRBV3-2
CDR3 length: 14
D gene: TRBD1
clone size: -
J gene: TRBJ1-5
CDR3 protein: CASSPAGGNQPQHF
CDR3 DNA: TGTGCCAGCAGCCCGGCAGGGGGGAATCAGCCCCAGCATTTT

V gene: TRBV6-1
CDR3 length: 14
D gene: -
clone size: -
J gene: TRBJ1-5
CDR3 protein: CASSEGGGNQPQHF
CDR3 DNA: TGTGCCAGCAGTGAAGGGGGGGGTAATCAGCCCCAGCATTTT

V gene: TRBV4-2
CDR3 length: 16
D gene: -
clone size: once
J gene: TRBJ1-2
CDR3 protein: CASSQDGRAKLYGYTF
CDR3 DNA: TGTGCCAGCAGCCAAGATGGGAGGGCCAAGTTATATGGCTACACCTTC

V gene: TRBV10-3
CDR3 length: 15
D gene: -
clone size: -
J gene: TRBJ1-1
CDR3 protein: CAISESVRQGTEAFF
CDR3 DNA: TGTGCCATCAGTGAGTCCGTTCGTCAGGGGACTGAAGCTTTCTTT

V gene: TRBV12-5
CDR3 length: 16
D gene: TRBD1
clone size: -
J gene: TRBJ1-4
CDR3 protein: CASGLSRTGEAPGLFF
CDR3 DNA: TGTGCTAGTGGTTTGTCCCGGACAGGGGAGGCCCCGGGGCTGTTTTTT

V gene: TRBV12-5
CDR3 length: 13
D gene: -
clone size: -
J gene: TRBJ1-2
CDR3 protein: CASGLDWGGDYTF
CDR3 DNA: TGTGCTAGTGGCTTGGATTGGGGGGGCGACTACACCTTC

V gene: TRBV5-1
CDR3 length: 14
D gene: -
clone size: -
J gene: TRBJ2-2
CDR3 protein: CASQLSQNTGELFF
CDR3 DNA: TGCGCCAGCCAGTTATCCCAGAACACCGGGGAGCTGTTTTTT

V gene: TRBV7-9
CDR3 length: 14
D gene: TRBD2
clone size: -
J gene: TRBJ2-1
CDR3 protein: CASSPQAGPNEQFF
CDR3 DNA: TGTGCCAGCAGCCCCCAAGCGGGGCCCAATGAGCAGTTCTTC

V gene: TRBV5-1
CDR3 length: 13
D gene: -
clone size: -
J gene: TRBJ1-1
CDR3 protein: CASRGHMNTEAFF
CDR3 DNA: TGCGCCAGCAGGGGGCATATGAACACTGAAGCTTTCTTT

V gene: TRBV18
CDR3 length: 15
D gene: -
clone size: -
J gene: TRBJ1-4
CDR3 protein: CASSPPASTNEKLFF
CDR3 DNA: TGTGCCAGCTCACCACCGGCTTCGACTAATGAAAAACTGTTTTTT

V gene: TRBV2
CDR3 length: 14
D gene: -
clone size: -
J gene: TRBJ2-4
CDR3 protein: CASRTNIAKNIQYF
CDR3 DNA: TGTGCCAGCAGAACAAATATAGCCAAAAACATTCAGTACTTC

V gene: TRBV6-5
CDR3 length: 14
D gene: -
clone size: -
J gene: TRBJ1-2
CDR3 protein: CASSRGTPSGGYTF
CDR3 DNA: TGTGCCAGCAGTCGTGGCACCCCTTCGGGGGGCTACACCTTC

V gene: TRBV9
CDR3 length: 15
D gene: -
clone size: -
J gene: TRBJ1-6
CDR3 protein: CASSPGGQRNSPLHF
CDR3 DNA: TGTGCCAGCAGCCCTGGGGGACAACGAAATTCACCCCTCCACTTT

V gene: TRBV11-3
CDR3 length: 18
D gene: TRBD2
clone size: -
J gene: TRBJ2-6
CDR3 protein: CASSFYASGVPGANVLTF
CDR3 DNA: TGTGCCAGCAGCTTCTACGCTAGCGGGGTCCCTGGGGCCAACGTCCTGACTTTC

V gene: TRBV6-5
CDR3 length: 11
D gene: -
clone size: once
J gene: TRBJ1-1
CDR3 protein: CASTSGTEAFF
CDR3 DNA: TGTGCCAGCACCTCGGGGACTGAAGCTTTCTTT

V gene: TRBV6-4
CDR3 length: 15
D gene: -
clone size: -
J gene: TRBJ2-7
CDR3 protein: CASSAQSPISYEQYF
CDR3 DNA: TGTGCCAGCAGTGCTCAGTCCCCCATCTCCTACGAGCAGTACTTC

V gene: TRBV5-6
CDR3 length: 16
D gene: -
clone size: -
J gene: TRBJ2-3
CDR3 protein: CASSSGGQASTDTQYF
CDR3 DNA: TGTGCCAGCAGCTCCGGAGGGCAGGCTAGCACAGATACGCAGTATTTT

V gene: TRBV19
CDR3 length: 16
D gene: -
clone size: -
J gene: TRBJ2-3
CDR3 protein: CASSITGSANTDTQYF
CDR3 DNA: TGTGCCAGTAGTATCACCGGGTCAGCTAACACAGATACGCAGTATTTT

V gene: TRBV19
CDR3 length: 12
D gene: -
clone size: -
J gene: TRBJ1-2
CDR3 protein: CASSIGQYGYTF
CDR3 DNA: TGTGCCAGTAGTATTGGACAGTATGGCTACACCTTC

V gene: TRBV18
CDR3 length: 14
D gene: -
clone size: once
J gene: TRBJ2-7
CDR3 protein: CASTLKTGFYEQYF
CDR3 DNA: TGTGCCAGTACCCTTAAGACAGGATTCTACGAGCAGTACTTC

V gene: TRBV6-6
CDR3 length: 15
D gene: -
clone size: -
J gene: TRBJ2-5
CDR3 protein: CASRIATRVRETQYF
CDR3 DNA: TGTGCCAGCAGGATCGCAACTCGGGTACGAGAGACCCAGTACTTC

V gene: TRBV3-1/TRBV3-2
CDR3 length: 14
D gene: TRBD1
clone size: -
J gene: TRBJ1-2
CDR3 protein: CASSSGQGYYGYTF
CDR3 DNA: TGTGCCAGCAGCTCGGGACAGGGCTATTATGGCTACACCTTC

V gene: TRBV7-9
CDR3 length: 15
D gene: TRBD1
clone size: -
J gene: TRBJ1-1
CDR3 protein: CASSFRGGQGAEAFF
CDR3 DNA: TGTGCCAGCAGCTTTCGTGGCGGACAGGGCGCTGAAGCTTTCTTT

V gene: TRBV7-8
CDR3 length: 13
D gene: -
clone size: -
J gene: TRBJ1-2
CDR3 protein: CASSFEALSAYTF
CDR3 DNA: TGTGCCAGCAGCTTTGAGGCATTAAGTGCCTACACCTTC

V gene: TRBV5-1
CDR3 length: 15
D gene: -
clone size: -
J gene: TRBJ2-3
CDR3 protein: CASSLAQTSTDTQYF
CDR3 DNA: TGCGCCAGCAGCTTGGCCCAGACTAGCACAGATACGCAGTATTTT

V gene: TRBV19
CDR3 length: 14
D gene: -
clone size: once
J gene: TRBJ1-5
CDR3 protein: CASGGVTRNQPQHF
CDR3 DNA: TGTGCCAGCGGGGGAGTTACGCGCAATCAGCCCCAGCATTTT

V gene: TRBV11-2
CDR3 length: 17
D gene: -
clone size: few
J gene: TRBJ1-6
CDR3 protein: CASSLGRGGAYNSPLHF
CDR3 DNA: TGTGCCAGCAGCTTAGGGCGGGGGGGAGCGTATAATTCACCCCTCCACTTT

V gene: TRBV6-5
CDR3 length: 14
D gene: -
clone size: -
J gene: TRBJ1-1
CDR3 protein: CASRIQGKNTEAFF
CDR3 DNA: TGTGCCAGTCGCATACAGGGTAAGAACACTGAAGCTTTCTTT

V gene: TRBV5-1
CDR3 length: 13
D gene: -
clone size: -
J gene: TRBJ1-2
CDR3 protein: CASSITGMAGYTF
CDR3 DNA: TGCGCCAGCAGTATAACAGGGATGGCGGGCTACACCTTC

V gene: TRBV20-1
CDR3 length: 11
D gene: TRBD1
clone size: -
J gene: TRBJ2-5
CDR3 protein: CSARDRGLDYF
CDR3 DNA: TGCAGTGCCAGGGACAGGGGCCTCGACTACTTC

V gene: TRBV6-6
CDR3 length: 16
D gene: TRBD2
clone size: -
J gene: TRBJ2-2
CDR3 protein: CASSPRVAGDTGELFF
CDR3 DNA: TGTGCCAGCAGCCCCCGGGTAGCGGGGGACACCGGGGAGCTGTTTTTT

V gene: TRBV25-1
CDR3 length: 13
D gene: TRBD1
clone size: -
J gene: TRBJ1-2
CDR3 protein: CASSDGQVGGYTF
CDR3 DNA: TGTGCCAGCAGTGACGGACAGGTCGGAGGCTACACCTTC

V gene: TRBV7-9
CDR3 length: 15
D gene: -
clone size: -
J gene: TRBJ2-7
CDR3 protein: CASSLVETGTYEQYF
CDR3 DNA: TGTGCCAGCAGCTTAGTGGAGACAGGTACCTACGAGCAGTACTTC

V gene: TRBV18
CDR3 length: 18
D gene: -
clone size: few
J gene: TRBJ2-2
CDR3 protein: CASSSSAASREDTGELFF
CDR3 DNA: TGTGCCAGCTCATCCTCAGCAGCCTCCAGGGAGGACACCGGGGAGCTGTTTTTT

V gene: TRBV6-5
CDR3 length: 13
D gene: -
clone size: -
J gene: TRBJ2-7
CDR3 protein: CATIFTSSYEQYF
CDR3 DNA: TGTGCCACCATATTCACCAGCTCCTACGAGCAGTACTTC

V gene: TRBV7-6
CDR3 length: 13
D gene: -
clone size: -
J gene: TRBJ1-1
CDR3 protein: CASSKQGYTEAFF
CDR3 DNA: TGTGCCAGCAGTAAGCAGGGGTACACTGAAGCTTTCTTT

V gene: TRBV27
CDR3 length: 15
D gene: -
clone size: -
J gene: TRBJ2-1
CDR3 protein: CASSSLRVSYNEQFF
CDR3 DNA: TGTGCCAGCAGTTCACTCAGGGTCTCCTACAATGAGCAGTTCTTC

V gene: TRBV19
CDR3 length: 16
D gene: TRBD2
clone size: -
J gene: TRBJ2-1
CDR3 protein: CASSIDPGGTYNEQFF
CDR3 DNA: TGTGCCAGTAGTATAGATCCCGGGGGGACCTACAATGAGCAGTTCTTC

V gene: TRBV7-8
CDR3 length: 14
D gene: TRBD1
clone size: -
J gene: TRBJ1-5
CDR3 protein: CASSSTGGGQPQHF
CDR3 DNA: TGTGCCAGCAGCTCCACAGGGGGCGGTCAGCCCCAGCATTTT

V gene: TRBV6-5
CDR3 length: 15
D gene: TRBD1
clone size: -
J gene: TRBJ2-7
CDR3 protein: CASRSPGTGDYEQYF
CDR3 DNA: TGTGCCAGCAGATCCCCCGGGACAGGGGACTACGAGCAGTACTTC

V gene: TRBV5-1
CDR3 length: 13
D gene: -
clone size: -
J gene: TRBJ1-2
CDR3 protein: CASSIDSNYGYTF
CDR3 DNA: TGCGCCAGCAGCATCGACAGCAACTATGGCTACACCTTC